This T cell receptor beta chain originates from a study of shared clonotypes between healthy human individuals (dated by TCRdb to the early 2020s). Regarding the study in general: The cohort included a few men and a couple of women between 18 and 49 years of age. For each donor, three plates each were used for CD4 naive and CD4 memory, two plates were used for CD8 naive, and one plate was used for CD8 memory. Blood TCR repertoires of four to six healthy adults were deeply sequenced to estimate repertoire size and the extent of clonotype sharing between individuals. Libraries were prepared and TCR repertoires were sequenced by different laboratories using diverse techniques, in order to increase sequencing depth and limit assay-specific biases. Between about 0.85 and 8.9 billion PBMCs per donor were obtained by leukapheresis. Results and caveats for the whole study, not just this receptor: Pairwise subsampling indicated that sequencing depth was expected to affect the degree of clonotype sharing among donors. The genetic and exposure-history diversity represented was limited by the small number of donors. Sampling was restricted to blood, and TCR repertoires in tissues likely differ from the TCR repertoires found in blood. When four donors were compared, the shared fraction of clonotypes was 5% to 6.5% for naive CD4, 3.5% to 4% for naive CD8, roughly 2.5% for memory CD4, and less than 0.5% for memory CD8. Compared with non-shared clonotypes, the clonotypes found in all four sorted-subset donors had higher generation probabilities. Naive subsets generally had larger estimated clonotype richness than memory subsets did. Even with the large sequencing depth, rarefaction of the sorted-subset datasets indicated that sequencing was incomplete.

TCR CDR3 regions were amplified from genomic DNA by multiplex PCR using the deep immunoSEQ assay. For each cell subset, the extracted genomic DNA was distributed evenly across all wells of several immunoSEQ 96-well plates, and each plate served as one replicate. Each replicate PCR for sorted subsets received around 0.2 ug genomic DNA, equal to 28,000 or so T cell genomes. Purified libraries were measured with a Qubit 3.0 fluorometer, size-checked on a Bioanalyzer 2100, and measured again with the KAPA Library Quantification kit. Every immunoSEQ 96-well plate was sequenced on a dedicated single-read 150-cycle Illumina NextSeq 550 flow cell. Per the original workflow: The immunoSEQ output contained only junctional sequences without quality scores, so filtering could not match that applied to full-length reads. Sequences were annotated with PyIR, a Python wrapper for IgBLAST v1.9, using IMGT germline references to assign V/J genes and CDR3. Reads were removed for weak V/J assignments (E-value above 1e-6), missing CDR3, stop codons, out-of-frame junctions, or ambiguous translated residues. V3J clonotypes were defined as sequences sharing the same inferred V gene, J gene, and CDR3 amino acid sequence. Percentage overlap between repertoires was computed as shared unique clonotypes divided by the size of the smaller repertoire. Repertoire richness was assessed with RTK rarefaction, the Chao1 estimator, and Recon v2.1 estimates of unobserved clonotypes. Generation probabilities for all TCRbeta clonotypes obtained by the gDNA method from a handful of donors were computed using OLGA. As stored in TCRdb, this immuneACCESS dataset retains in-frame rearrangements with V and J assigned. A fraction of the clones does not appear; measured against another copy, unresolved V genes explain less than half of the discrepancy, and the remainder lacks a known reason. V and J calls and clone size are copied from that table; D and trimming were computed from the DNA. Present in this sample are roughly 2,000,000 clones, around 95% of which were seen just once. The ten largest account for about 1.7% of the sample.

From cysteine to phenylalanine, the CDR3 is 14 amino acids long. Only the CDR3 region is kept as DNA, spanning 42 bases read in frame from base 1. CDR1 MNHNY and CDR2 SVGAGI were looked up in the germline V gene (reference sequence). V lost 2 bases and J lost 2 bases; the stretch between them is 10 bases long. CD8 naive samples were CD45RO-negative cells positively selected for CCR7, giving a CD45RA+CCR7+ population that excluded TemRA cells. The donors were healthy, HIV-negative adults who had no recently reported acute infections or vaccinations. Every donor was a Caucasian adult living in Nashville, Tennessee, USA. Blood was collected by leukapheresis, and PBMCs were isolated by Ficoll-Histopaque density gradient centrifugation and then cryopreserved in liquid nitrogen vapor phase. Analytical flow cytometry was used to check the purity and quantity of each magnetically sorted T cell population. From each sorted fraction, genomic DNA was isolated and quantified by UV absorbance on a Nanodrop 2000c.

With respect to this clone: The specificity of this receptor is unknown. The input lacks base qualities; no much larger clone sits a single base away.

Sequencing used naive CD8+ T cells from PBMCs. The label giving this sample's cell subset or site can be read as: CD45RA+CCR7+. Recombination joined TRBV6-6 with TRBJ2-7, with the D segment identity uncertain. The sequence was obtained from a man between 18 and 35 years old in good health. Some clones in this sample may be carry-over from other donors' samples. The sequence in DNA is TGTGCCAGCAGTTACAGCGAGGCCCCCTACGAGCAGTACTTC. This translates into CASSYSEAPYEQYF.